This record concerns one T cell receptor (beta chain) sequence. This same CDR3 is encoded by further DNA sequences in the sample. The sample belongs to a study of shared T cell receptors in the human thymus. Clones were sequenced by immunoSEQ multiplex PCR, and TCRdb holds only the in-frame ones, with some missing. Seen here are under 450,000 clones, around 95% observed once, and the top ten hold roughly 0.02%. CDR3 length: 14 residues. Germline V gives CDR1 MDHEN, CDR2 SYDVKM. V gave up 3 bases and J gave up 3 bases, with 12 bases separating them. V and J are TRBV28 and TRBJ2-7; maybe TRBD1 (6 bases). Sequenced: thymocytes. The sequence was collected from a human donor. DNA for the CDR3: TGTGCCAGCAGTTTCAGGGGAAGGAGCTACGAGCAGTACTTC. Encoded protein: CASSFRGRSYEQYF. Filled out from reference TRBV28 and TRBJ2-7, the complete variable domain reads DVKVTQSSRYLVKRTGEKVFLECVQDMDHENMFWYRQDPGLGLRLIYFSYDVKMKEKGDIPEGYSVSREKKERFSLILESASTNQTSMYLCASSFRGRSYEQYFGPGTRLTVT.